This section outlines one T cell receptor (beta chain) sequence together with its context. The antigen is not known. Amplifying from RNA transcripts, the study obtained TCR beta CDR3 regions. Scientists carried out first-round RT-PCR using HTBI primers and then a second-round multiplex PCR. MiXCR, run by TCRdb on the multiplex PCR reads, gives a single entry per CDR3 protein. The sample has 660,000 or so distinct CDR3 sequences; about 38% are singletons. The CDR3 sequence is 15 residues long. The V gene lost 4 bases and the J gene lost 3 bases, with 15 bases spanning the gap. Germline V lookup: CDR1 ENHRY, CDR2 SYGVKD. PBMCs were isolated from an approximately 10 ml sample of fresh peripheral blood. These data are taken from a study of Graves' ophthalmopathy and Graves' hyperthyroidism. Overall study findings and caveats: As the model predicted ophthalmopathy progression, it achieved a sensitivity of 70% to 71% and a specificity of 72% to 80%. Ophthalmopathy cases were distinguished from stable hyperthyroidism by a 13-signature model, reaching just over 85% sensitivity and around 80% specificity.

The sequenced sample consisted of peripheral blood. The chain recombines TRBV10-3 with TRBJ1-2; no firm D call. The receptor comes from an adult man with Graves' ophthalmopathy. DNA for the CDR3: TGTGCCATCAGTGCTAGTTCGAATACGGACTATGGCTACACCTTC. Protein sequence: CAISASSNTDYGYTF.